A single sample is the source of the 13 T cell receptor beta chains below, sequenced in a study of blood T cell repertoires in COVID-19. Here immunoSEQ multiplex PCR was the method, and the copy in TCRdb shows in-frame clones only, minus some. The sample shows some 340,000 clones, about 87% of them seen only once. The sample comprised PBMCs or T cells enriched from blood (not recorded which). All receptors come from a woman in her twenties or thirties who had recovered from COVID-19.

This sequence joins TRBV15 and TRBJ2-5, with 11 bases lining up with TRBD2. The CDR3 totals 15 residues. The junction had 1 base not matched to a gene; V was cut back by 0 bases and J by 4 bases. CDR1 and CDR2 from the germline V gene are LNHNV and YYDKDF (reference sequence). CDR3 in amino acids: CATSRDGLAGETQYF. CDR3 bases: TGTGCCACCAGCAGAGATGGACTAGCGGGAGAGACCCAGTACTTC.

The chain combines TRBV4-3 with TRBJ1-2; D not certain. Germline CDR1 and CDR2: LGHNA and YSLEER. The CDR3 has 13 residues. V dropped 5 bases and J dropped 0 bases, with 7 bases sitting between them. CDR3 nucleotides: TGCGCCAGCAGCACAGAGACTAACTATGGCTACACCTTC. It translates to CASSTETNYGYTF.

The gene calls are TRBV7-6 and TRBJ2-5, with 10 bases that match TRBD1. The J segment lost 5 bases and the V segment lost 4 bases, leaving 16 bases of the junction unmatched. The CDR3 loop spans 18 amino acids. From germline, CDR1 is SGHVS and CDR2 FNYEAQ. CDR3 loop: CASSSTTPGDRGRETQYF. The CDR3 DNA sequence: TGTGCCAGCAGCTCGACAACCCCCGGGGACAGGGGTCGGGAGACCCAGTACTTC.

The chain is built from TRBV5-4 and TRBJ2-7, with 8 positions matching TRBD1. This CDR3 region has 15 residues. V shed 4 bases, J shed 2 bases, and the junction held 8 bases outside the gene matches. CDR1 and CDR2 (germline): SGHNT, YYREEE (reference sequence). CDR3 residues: CASSTQDRDPYEQYF. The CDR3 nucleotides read TGTGCCAGCAGCACCCAGGACAGGGACCCCTACGAGCAGTACTTC.

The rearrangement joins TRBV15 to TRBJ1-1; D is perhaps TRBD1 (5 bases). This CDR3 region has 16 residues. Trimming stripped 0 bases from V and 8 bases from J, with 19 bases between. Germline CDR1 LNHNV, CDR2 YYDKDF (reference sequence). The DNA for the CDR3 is TGTGCCACCAGCAGAGATCCTTTCGGGGGAGGGGTCGAAGCTTTCTTT. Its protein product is CATSRDPFGGGVEAFF.

The CDR3 region is CASSIDPGGATDTQYF. The CDR3 region has the DNA TGTGCCAGCAGCATCGACCCAGGGGGCGCGACAGATACGCAGTATTTT. The chain carries TRBV5-4 and TRBJ2-3; the match to TRBD1 covers 8 bases. The junction had 10 bases not matched to a gene; V was cut back by 4 bases and J by 3 bases. The CDR3 runs to 16 residues. CDR1 SGHNT and CDR2 YYREEE come from the germline V gene (reference sequence). Looking up the rest from reference TRBV5-4 and TRBJ2-3 gives the full variable domain: ETGVTQSPTHLIKTRGQQVTLRCSSQSGHNTVSWYQQALGQGPQFIFQYYREEENGRGNFPPRFSGLQFPNYSSELNVNALELDDSALYLCASSIDPGGATDTQYFGPGTRLTVL.

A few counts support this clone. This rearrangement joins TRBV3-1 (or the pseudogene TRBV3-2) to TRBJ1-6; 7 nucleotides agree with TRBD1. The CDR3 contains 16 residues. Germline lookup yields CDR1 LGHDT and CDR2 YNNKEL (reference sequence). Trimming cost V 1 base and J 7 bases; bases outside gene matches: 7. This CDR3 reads CASSQATGSYNSPLHF. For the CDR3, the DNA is TGTGCCAGCAGCCAAGCGACAGGGAGTTACAATTCACCCCTCCACTTT.

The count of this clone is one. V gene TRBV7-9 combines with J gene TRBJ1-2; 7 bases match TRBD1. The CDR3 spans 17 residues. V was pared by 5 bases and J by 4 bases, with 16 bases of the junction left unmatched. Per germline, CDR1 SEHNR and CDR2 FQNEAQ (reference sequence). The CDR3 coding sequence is TGTGCCAGCAGCCAGTCGCTGAACAGGGGAGAGGGCTATGGCTACACCTTC. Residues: CASSQSLNRGEGYGYTF. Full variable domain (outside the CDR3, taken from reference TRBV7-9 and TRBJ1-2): DTGVSQNPRHKITKRGQNVTFRCDPISEHNRLYWYRQTLGQGPEFLTYFQNEAQLEKSRLLSDRFSAERPKGSFSTLEIQRTEQGDSAMYLCASSQSLNRGEGYGYTFGSGTRLTVV.

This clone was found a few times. This CDR3 is CASTRTGGGEQYF. The DNA for the CDR3 is TGTGCCAGCACCAGAACGGGGGGAGGTGAGCAGTACTTC. The V call is TRBV2, the J call TRBJ2-7; the match to TRBD2 covers 7 bases. V lost 7 bases, J lost 7 bases, and 10 bases stayed unmatched. The germline CDR1 and CDR2 sequences are SNHLY and FYNNEI. The CDR3 loop spans 13 amino acids. The full variable domain, its missing parts supplied by reference TRBV2 and TRBJ2-7, is EPEVTQTPSHQVTQMGQEVILRCVPISNHLYFYWYRQILGQKVEFLVSFYNNEISEKSEIFDDQFSVERPDGSNFTLKIRSTKLEDSAMYFCASTRTGGGEQYFGPGTRLTVT.

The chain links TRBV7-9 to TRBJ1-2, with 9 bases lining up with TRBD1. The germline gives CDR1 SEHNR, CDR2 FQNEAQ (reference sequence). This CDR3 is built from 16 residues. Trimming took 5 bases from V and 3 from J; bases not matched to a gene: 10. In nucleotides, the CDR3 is TGTGCCAGCAGCCCTTCCGGGACAGGGTCCCACTATGGCTACACCTTC. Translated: CASSPSGTGSHYGYTF. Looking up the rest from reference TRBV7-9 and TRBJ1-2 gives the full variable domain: DTGVSQNPRHKITKRGQNVTFRCDPISEHNRLYWYRQTLGQGPEFLTYFQNEAQLEKSRLLSDRFSAERPKGSFSTLEIQRTEQGDSAMYLCASSPSGTGSHYGYTFGSGTRLTVV.

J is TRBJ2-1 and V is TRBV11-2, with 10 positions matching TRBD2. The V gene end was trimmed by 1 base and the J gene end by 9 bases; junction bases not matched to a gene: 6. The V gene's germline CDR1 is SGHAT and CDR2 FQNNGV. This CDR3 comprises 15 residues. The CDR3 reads CASSLAQRGGREQFF. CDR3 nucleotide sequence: TGTGCCAGCAGCTTAGCTCAGCGGGGGGGCCGTGAGCAGTTCTTC.

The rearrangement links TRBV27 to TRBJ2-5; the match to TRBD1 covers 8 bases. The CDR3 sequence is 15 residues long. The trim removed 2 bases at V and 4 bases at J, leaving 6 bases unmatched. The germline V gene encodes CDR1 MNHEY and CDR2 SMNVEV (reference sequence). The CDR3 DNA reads TGTGCCAGCAGTTTAGGGCAGGGGGCTCGAGAGACCCAGTACTTC. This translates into CASSLGQGARETQYF.

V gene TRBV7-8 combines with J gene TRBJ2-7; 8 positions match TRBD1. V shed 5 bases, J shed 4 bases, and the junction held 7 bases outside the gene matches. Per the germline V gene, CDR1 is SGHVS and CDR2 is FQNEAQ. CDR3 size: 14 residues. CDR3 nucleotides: TGTGCCAGCAGCCATTTGGACAGGGAGTACGAGCAGTACTTC. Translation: CASSHLDREYEQYF.